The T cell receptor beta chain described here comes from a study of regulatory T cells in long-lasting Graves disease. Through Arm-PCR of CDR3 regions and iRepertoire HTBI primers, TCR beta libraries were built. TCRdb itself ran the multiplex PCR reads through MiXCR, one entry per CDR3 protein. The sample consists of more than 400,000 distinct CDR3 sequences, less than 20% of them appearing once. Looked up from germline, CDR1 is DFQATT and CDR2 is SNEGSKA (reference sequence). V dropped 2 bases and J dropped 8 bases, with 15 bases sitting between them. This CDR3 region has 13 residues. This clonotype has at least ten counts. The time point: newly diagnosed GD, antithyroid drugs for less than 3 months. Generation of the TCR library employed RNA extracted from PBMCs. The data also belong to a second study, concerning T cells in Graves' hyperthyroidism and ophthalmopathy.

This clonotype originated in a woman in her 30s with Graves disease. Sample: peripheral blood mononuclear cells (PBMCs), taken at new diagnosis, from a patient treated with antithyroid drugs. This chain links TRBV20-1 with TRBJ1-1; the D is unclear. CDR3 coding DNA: TGCAGTGCTAGATTTGCCCCTGGCTCAGAAGCTTTCTTT. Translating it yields CSARFAPGSEAFF.